This is a list of T cell receptor beta chains from one sample in a study of blood T cell repertoires in COVID-19. The method was immunoSEQ multiplex PCR; TCRdb's version includes in-frame clones alone and lacks a portion of them. The sample contains some 200,000 clones, about 88% of which appear only once. Source material: peripheral blood. The receptors were sampled from a middle-aged woman with acute or convalescent COVID-19. CDR3s include the opening cysteine and the closing phenylalanine or tryptophan. D genes are given only for firm matches. Rows give clone size only sometimes, using once, few, many, or a class for an expanded clone.

v_call,d_call,clone_size,j_call,cdr3_aa,cdr3_nt
TRBV12-5,TRBD1,NA,TRBJ1-2,CASGLGQGYGYTF,TGTGCTAGTGGTTTGGGACAGGGGTATGGCTACACCTTC
TRBV2,TRBD1,NA,TRBJ1-5,CASKQQGDGNQPQHF,TGTGCCAGCAAACAGCAGGGGGATGGCAATCAGCCCCAGCATTTT
TRBV5-1,NA,NA,TRBJ1-2,CASSLAPGRTDYGYTF,TGCGCCAGCAGCTTGGCCCCTGGTCGAACGGACTATGGCTACACCTTC
TRBV29-1,NA,NA,TRBJ1-1,CSVEGENTEAFF,TGCAGCGTTGAAGGAGAGAACACTGAAGCTTTCTTT
TRBV5-6,NA,NA,TRBJ1-5,CASSLEGVGNQPQHF,TGTGCCAGCAGCTTGGAAGGGGTTGGCAATCAGCCCCAGCATTTT
TRBV13,NA,NA,TRBJ2-5,CASSSRSRETQYF,TGTGCCAGCAGCTCTAGGTCTCGGGAGACCCAGTACTTC
TRBV4-1,NA,NA,TRBJ1-2,CASSTSPLGGDGYTF,TGCGCCAGCAGCACTAGTCCCTTGGGGGGTGATGGCTACACCTTC
TRBV11-2,TRBD1,NA,TRBJ2-1,CASSSWTGYQFF,TGTGCCAGCAGCTCCTGGACAGGATATCAGTTCTTC
TRBV4-1,NA,NA,TRBJ1-4,CASSQAGTPRRANEKLFF,TGCGCCAGCAGCCAAGCCGGGACACCCCGAAGAGCTAATGAAAAACTGTTTTTT
TRBV6-5,TRBD1,NA,TRBJ2-1,CATSRQGRNEQFF,TGTGCCACCTCGAGACAGGGGCGTAATGAGCAGTTCTTC
TRBV7-2,NA,NA,TRBJ1-2,CASSLVSVPPNYGYTF,TGTGCCAGCAGCTTAGTCTCGGTTCCACCTAACTATGGCTACACCTTC
TRBV10-1,TRBD1,NA,TRBJ1-5,CASSEPTRQGQPQHF,TGCGCCAGCAGTGAGCCTACCCGACAGGGGCAGCCCCAGCATTTT
TRBV3-1/TRBV3-2,TRBD1,NA,TRBJ1-2,CASSQWDRGGYGYTF,TGTGCCAGCAGCCAATGGGACAGGGGAGGGTATGGCTACACCTTC
TRBV5-6,TRBD1,NA,TRBJ1-6,CASSLKDRNNSPLHF,TGTGCCAGCAGCTTGAAGGACAGGAATAATTCACCCCTCCACTTT
TRBV10-3,NA,NA,TRBJ1-1,CAIGLPGQNTEAFF,TGTGCCATCGGGCTTCCAGGACAGAACACTGAAGCTTTCTTT
TRBV5-5,NA,NA,TRBJ1-1,CASSLKPENTEAFF,TGTGCCAGCAGCTTGAAACCAGAGAACACTGAAGCTTTCTTT
TRBV11-2,NA,NA,TRBJ1-1,CASSQGSRQGEAFF,TGTGCCAGCAGCCAAGGGTCCCGTCAGGGGGAAGCTTTCTTT
TRBV6-6,NA,NA,TRBJ1-1,CASSYSGGGTEAFF,TGTGCCAGCAGTTACTCGGGAGGCGGCACTGAAGCTTTCTTT
TRBV11-2,NA,NA,TRBJ1-1,CASSYIAAIQRGNTEAFF,TGTGCCAGCAGCTATATCGCGGCGATACAAAGGGGGAACACTGAAGCTTTCTTT
TRBV2,TRBD1,NA,TRBJ2-5,CASNGQGPETQYF,TGTGCCAGCAACGGACAGGGACCGGAGACCCAGTACTTC
TRBV5-1,NA,NA,TRBJ1-1,CASRPRGGTEAFF,TGCGCCAGCAGACCCCGGGGGGGCACTGAAGCTTTCTTT
TRBV5-1,TRBD1,NA,TRBJ1-1,CASSLETGTEAFF,TGCGCCAGCAGCTTAGAGACAGGGACGGAAGCTTTCTTT
TRBV11-3,NA,NA,TRBJ1-1,CASSLGQSEEAFF,TGTGCCAGCAGCTTAGGGCAGTCCGAAGAAGCTTTCTTT
TRBV5-6,TRBD1,NA,TRBJ1-3,CASSFGQGSGNTIYF,TGTGCCAGCAGCTTCGGACAGGGCTCTGGAAACACCATATATTTT
TRBV9,TRBD1,NA,TRBJ1-1,CASSEGTGMNTEAFF,TGTGCCAGCAGCGAGGGGACAGGTATGAACACTGAAGCTTTCTTT
TRBV20-1,NA,NA,TRBJ2-5,CSASSATDLQETQYF,TGCAGTGCTAGTTCCGCGACAGACTTACAAGAGACCCAGTACTTC
TRBV7-9,TRBD1,NA,TRBJ1-2,CASSSLLPGQGAGYGYTF,TGTGCCAGCAGCTCTCTCCTACCGGGACAGGGGGCAGGGTATGGCTACACCTTC
TRBV25-1,NA,once,TRBJ1-3,CASSEWSREENSGNTIYF,TGTGCCAGCAGTGAATGGTCGAGGGAAGAAAACTCTGGAAACACCATATATTTT
TRBV6-6,NA,NA,TRBJ1-2,CASSYGREDGYTF,TGTGCCAGCAGTTACGGCAGGGAAGATGGCTACACCTTC
TRBV6-2/TRBV6-3,NA,NA,TRBJ1-2,CASSYVQGGHYGYTF,TGTGCCAGCAGTTACGTACAAGGTGGGCACTATGGCTACACCTTC
TRBV3-1/TRBV3-2,NA,NA,TRBJ2-1,CASSQVGGAYEQFF,TGTGCCAGCAGCCAAGTAGGGGGGGCCTATGAGCAGTTCTTC
TRBV6-6,TRBD1,NA,TRBJ1-1,CASSYSTGGYTEAFF,TGTGCCAGCAGTTACTCGACAGGGGGCTATACTGAAGCTTTCTTT
TRBV11-3,TRBD1,NA,TRBJ2-1,CASSPGTGQNSYNEQFF,TGTGCCAGCAGCCCCGGGACAGGTCAGAACTCCTACAATGAGCAGTTCTTC
TRBV5-1,TRBD1,NA,TRBJ2-1,CASSLGRGRGDEQFF,TGCGCCAGCAGCTTGGGCAGGGGGCGGGGTGATGAGCAGTTCTTC
TRBV2,TRBD2,once,TRBJ2-1,CASSDAGGPYNEQFF,TGTGCCAGCAGTGATGCGGGGGGGCCTTACAATGAGCAGTTCTTC
TRBV29-1,TRBD1,NA,TRBJ2-5,CSVDEAGGETQYF,TGCAGCGTTGATGAGGCAGGGGGAGAGACCCAGTACTTC
TRBV6-1,NA,NA,TRBJ1-2,CASSEEGRGYGYTF,TGTGCCAGCAGTGAAGAAGGCAGGGGCTATGGCTACACCTTC
TRBV5-4,NA,NA,TRBJ2-5,CASSFPGKETQYF,TGTGCCAGCAGCTTTCCGGGGAAAGAGACCCAGTACTTC
TRBV6-5,TRBD1,NA,TRBJ1-2,CASSYMTGRENYGYTF,TGTGCCAGCAGTTACATGACAGGGAGAGAGAACTATGGCTACACCTTC
TRBV7-3,NA,NA,TRBJ1-1,CASSLIGQNTEAFF,TGTGCCAGCAGCTTAATTGGACAGAACACTGAAGCTTTCTTT
TRBV11-2,NA,once,TRBJ1-4,CASSRQTALNEKLFF,TGTGCCAGCAGCCGACAGACAGCCCTTAATGAAAAACTGTTTTTT
TRBV7-2,NA,NA,TRBJ1-4,CASSLARETVNEKLFF,TGTGCCAGCAGCTTAGCGAGAGAGACAGTTAATGAAAAACTGTTTTTT
TRBV6-6,NA,NA,TRBJ2-5,CASRGTDQKYQETQYF,TGTGCCAGCCGCGGGACGGACCAAAAGTACCAAGAGACCCAGTACTTC
TRBV14,NA,NA,TRBJ1-1,CASSPGTVPMNTEAFF,TGTGCCAGCAGCCCAGGGACTGTTCCCATGAACACTGAAGCTTTCTTT
TRBV2,NA,NA,TRBJ1-2,CASSEQAYGYTF,TGTGCCAGCAGTGAGCAGGCCTATGGCTACACCTTC
TRBV6-2/TRBV6-3,NA,NA,TRBJ1-1,CASSYGQLNTEAFF,TGTGCCAGCAGTTACGGGCAGCTGAACACTGAAGCTTTCTTT
TRBV7-3,NA,NA,TRBJ1-1,CASSTSGGTEAFF,TGTGCCAGCAGCACCTCGGGGGGCACTGAAGCTTTCTTT
TRBV4-2,NA,NA,TRBJ1-2,CASSQNGGEVYGYTF,TGTGCCAGCAGCCAAAACGGGGGTGAAGTCTATGGCTACACCTTC
TRBV7-6,NA,NA,TRBJ1-1,CASSSQVNTEAFF,TGTGCCAGCAGCTCACAAGTGAACACTGAAGCTTTCTTT